These 21 T cell receptor beta chains were all obtained from the same sample, sequenced in a study of T cells in Graves' hyperthyroidism and ophthalmopathy. Amplification yielded TCR beta CDR3 regions, with RNA transcripts as the source. A set of HTBI primers served as the primers for a first-round RT-PCR of the TCR CDR3. TCRdb processed the multiplex PCR reads anew with MiXCR; each CDR3 protein has one entry. The table lists about 600,000 distinct CDR3 sequences, approximately 15% of them singletons, with around 7% in the top ten. The material sequenced was blood. These receptors came from a woman under 30 with Graves' ophthalmopathy.

This clonotype was detected ten times or more. The genes are TRBV7-3 and TRBJ2-1; 12 bases map to TRBD2. The V and J ends lost 4 bases and 9 bases, in that order; junction bases with no gene match: 7. Per germline, CDR1 SGHTA and CDR2 FQGTGA. The CDR3 has 15 amino acids. This CDR3 reads CASSSASGRAAEQFF. CDR3 nucleotides: TGTGCCAGCAGCTCAGCTAGCGGGAGGGCCGCTGAGCAGTTCTTC.

This chain joins TRBV14 and TRBJ2-7; D is tentatively TRBD1 or TRBD2 (5 bases each). This CDR3 is 15 amino acids long. V lost 4 bases and J 1 base, leaving 14 bases between the germline ends. Germline V gene lookup returns CDR1 SGHDN and CDR2 FVKESK. For the CDR3, the DNA is TGTGCCAGCAGCCCGAGGGGATTGGTGTCCTACGAGCAGTACTTC. This gives the protein CASSPRGLVSYEQYF.

V and J are TRBV20-1 and TRBJ1-5, with TRBD1 matching over 7 bases. This CDR3 comprises 16 residues. V shed 1 base, J shed 2 bases, and the junction held 8 bases outside the gene matches. The germline CDR1 and CDR2 sequences are DFQATT and SNEGSKA (reference sequence). CDR3 bases: TGCAGTGCTAGAGCTACAGGGGAATTGGGCAATCAGCCCCAGCATTTT. The encoded protein is CSARATGELGNQPQHF.

In its sample, this clonotype was seen many times. V and J are TRBV20-1 and TRBJ2-1; 10 bases match TRBD2. This CDR3 has 15 amino acids. The V gene end was trimmed by 1 base and the J gene end by 8 bases; junction bases not matched to a gene: 8. Germline V gives CDR1 DFQATT, CDR2 SNEGSKA (reference sequence). CDR3 DNA sequence: TGCAGTGCTAGAGTCCTAGCGGGAGCTTGGGATGAGCAGTTCTTC. Translation gives CSARVLAGAWDEQFF.

This sequence joins TRBV7-3 and TRBJ1-1; tentatively, D is TRBD1 (6 bases). The germline gives CDR1 SGHTA, CDR2 FQGTGA. V shed 8 bases and J shed 3 bases, with 13 bases lying between them. There are 13 residues in the CDR3. The CDR3 here is CASGEQGDTEAFF. Here the CDR3 DNA reads TGTGCCAGCGGGGAACAGGGCGACACTGAAGCTTTCTTT.

In this sample, this clonotype turned up a few times. The genes are TRBV6-9 and TRBJ2-1; no clear D gene. The CDR3 contains 16 residues. Trimming pared 3 bases from V and 0 bases from J, leaving 12 bases between. In germline, CDR1 is MNHGY, CDR2 SVAAGI. The CDR3 sequence is CASSYGPQSSYNEQFF. Written as DNA, the CDR3 is TGTGCCAGCAGTTACGGCCCCCAGAGCTCCTACAATGAGCAGTTCTTC.

In its sample, this clonotype was seen many times. The chain couples TRBV28 to TRBJ1-1; 10 nucleotides agree with TRBD1. The CDR3 is 15 amino acids. Germline V gives CDR1 MDHEN, CDR2 SYDVKM. Unmatched junction bases numbered 4, after V lost 2 bases and J lost 4 bases. CDR3 sequence reads: CASSLDRGRGTEAFF. The CDR3 DNA is TGTGCCAGCAGTTTAGACAGGGGGCGTGGCACTGAAGCTTTCTTT.

This sequence joins TRBV13 and TRBJ2-7, with 9 bases aligning to TRBD1. The CDR3 runs 16 residues. The ends lost 3 bases at V and 1 base at J; junction bases unmatched: 7. Germline-derived CDR1 and CDR2 are PRHDT and FYEKMQ (reference sequence). In DNA, the CDR3 is TGTGCCAGCAGCTTCGGGGGGACAGGGAGTTCCTACGAGCAGTACTTC. Translating gives CASSFGGTGSSYEQYF. Supplemented by reference TRBV13 and TRBJ2-7, the full variable domain reads AAGVIQSPRHLIKEKRETATLKCYPIPRHDTVYWYQQGPGQDPQFLISFYEKMQSDKGSIPDRFSAQQFSDYHSELNMSSLELGDSALYFCASSFGGTGSSYEQYFGPGTRLTVT.

As for this clonotype: This may be a read error: a much more frequent sequence differs by one nucleotide. The V call is TRBV30, the J call TRBJ2-7; 8 nucleotides line up with TRBD1. V shed 8 bases and J 3 bases; nucleotides not matched to a gene: 6. Germline values: CDR1 GTSNPN, CDR2 SVGIG (reference sequence). The CDR3 totals 12 residues. The CDR3 reads CAIRDRLYEQYF. As DNA, the CDR3 is TGTGCCATCCGGGACAGGCTCTACGAGCAGTACTTC.

A remark on this clonotype: This may be a read error: a much more frequent sequence differs by one nucleotide. The chain combines TRBV3-2 with TRBJ1-5. TRBV3-2 is termed a pseudogene. The CDR3 has 15 amino acids. Here the CDR3 DNA reads TGTGTCAGCAGCCAAGGAGCCAGGAGCAATCAGCCCCAGCATTTT. It codes for CVSSQGARSNQPQHF.

The rearrangement links TRBV19 to TRBJ2-7, with 13 bases that match TRBD2. Per the germline V gene, CDR1 is LNHDA and CDR2 is SQIVND (reference sequence). With V trimmed by 5 bases and J by 6 bases, 10 bases remained unmatched. CDR3 length: 16 amino acids. The chain's CDR3 is CASSLRTSGSFGEQYF. The CDR3 nucleotides read TGTGCCAGTAGTCTCCGGACTAGCGGGAGCTTCGGCGAGCAGTACTTC. Variable domain in full (rest from reference TRBV19 and TRBJ2-7): DGGITQSPKYLFRKEGQNVTLSCEQNLNHDAMYWYRQDPGQGLRLIYYSQIVNDFQKGDIAEGYSVSREKKESFPLTVTSAQKNPTAFYLCASSLRTSGSFGEQYFGPGTRLTVT.

This clonotype was seen many times. The rearrangement links TRBV7-2 to TRBJ2-3; 10 bases align to TRBD2. This CDR3 contains 14 residues. V lost 7 bases and J lost 4; bases outside the gene matches: 5. The V gene's germline CDR1 is SGHTA and CDR2 FQGNSA. The CDR3 sequence: CASKSGRAADTQYF. CDR3 nucleotide sequence: TGTGCCAGCAAAAGCGGGAGGGCCGCAGATACGCAGTATTTT.

To note about this clonotype: One base away lies a much larger clone, so this may be a sequencing read error. The genes are TRBV28 and TRBJ1-1; no clear D gene. Germline V CDR1 and CDR2: MDHEN, SYDVKM. The CDR3 spans 15 residues. The CDR3 bases are TGTGCCAGCAGTTTATACGCGCGGACGAACACTGGAGCTTTCTTT. Translated: CASSLYARTNTGAFF.

Ten or more counts support this clonotype. This rearrangement joins TRBV6-1 to TRBJ2-5; a possible D gene is TRBD1 (6 bases). Germline lookup yields CDR1 MNHNS and CDR2 SASEGT. The V gene lost 7 bases and the J gene lost 2 bases, with 17 bases spanning the gap. The CDR3 has 15 amino acids. CDR3 coding DNA: TGTGCCAGCATTCCCCAAGAGGGGACACAAGAGACCCAGTACTTC. This gives the protein CASIPQEGTQETQYF.

This clonotype was picked up many times. V and J are TRBV11-1 and TRBJ1-2; D remains ambiguous. This CDR3 has 17 residues. The V end was cut by 4 bases, the J end by 0 bases, with 18 bases between. Germline CDR1 and CDR2: SGHAT and FQDESV (reference sequence). The CDR3 is CASSSPQGLSPNYGYTF. DNA of the CDR3: TGTGCCAGCAGCTCACCGCAAGGCCTGAGCCCTAACTATGGCTACACCTTC.

This sequence joins TRBV28 and TRBJ2-2; no definite D call. V shed 3 bases and J shed 6 bases, with 8 bases lying between them. The CDR3 consists of 13 residues. CDR1 MDHEN and CDR2 SYDVKM come from the germline V gene. The CDR3 spells CASSLFGAGELFF. CDR3 sequence (DNA): TGTGCCAGCAGTTTGTTCGGTGCCGGGGAGCTGTTTTTT.

For this clonotype: A read error may explain this, as a much larger clone is one base away. The chain combines TRBV28 with TRBJ2-1, with D maybe TRBD1 (6 bases). The CDR3 extends over 15 amino acids. Germline V lookup: CDR1 MDHEN, CDR2 SYDVKM. The V end lost 2 bases, the J end lost 5 bases, and 13 bases lay between the germline ends. The CDR3 DNA reads TGTGCCAGCAGTTTACAGGGGACGAGGCACAATGAGCAGTTCTTC. This encodes CASSLQGTRHNEQFF.

The chain couples TRBV28 to TRBJ2-1, with 8 bases matching TRBD1. The CDR3 spans 12 residues. Germline CDR1 MDHEN, CDR2 SYDVKM. The V gene end was trimmed by 4 bases and the J gene end by 9 bases; junction bases not matched to a gene: 2. CDR3 in amino acids: CASSSDRVEQFF. DNA for the CDR3: TGTGCCAGCAGTTCGGACAGGGTTGAGCAGTTCTTC.

This clonotype was picked up many times. The chain combines TRBV5-1 with TRBJ1-2, with 11 bases fitting TRBD1. J lost 0 bases, V lost 4 bases, and 2 bases had no gene match. Germline V gives CDR1 SGHRS, CDR2 YFSETQ. The CDR3 sequence is 15 residues long. The CDR3 sequence: CASSGTGGANYGYTF. The CDR3 DNA follows: TGCGCCAGCAGCGGGACAGGGGGAGCTAACTATGGCTACACCTTC.

This clonotype was seen repeatedly, ten times or more. CDR3 region: CAWSLNQGTEAFF. In DNA, the CDR3 is TGTGCCTGGAGCCTAAATCAGGGCACTGAAGCTTTCTTT. This chain uses TRBV30 with TRBJ1-1; a weak D match, TRBD1 (5 bases). The CDR3 extends over 13 amino acids. Germline CDR1 is GTSNPN and CDR2 is SVGIG (reference sequence). V gave up 3 bases and J gave up 4 bases, with 12 bases separating them.

About this clonotype: One end of the junction varies from germline; a read error may be responsible. The genes are TRBV11-2 and TRBJ2-7; D call uncertain. Germline V gene sequence: CDR1 SGHAT, CDR2 FQNNGV. There are 16 residues in the CDR3. The CDR3: CASSQDWAESSYEQYF. In DNA form, the CDR3 reads TGCGCCAGCAGCCAAGATTGGGCCGAGAGCTCCTACGAGCAGTACTTC.